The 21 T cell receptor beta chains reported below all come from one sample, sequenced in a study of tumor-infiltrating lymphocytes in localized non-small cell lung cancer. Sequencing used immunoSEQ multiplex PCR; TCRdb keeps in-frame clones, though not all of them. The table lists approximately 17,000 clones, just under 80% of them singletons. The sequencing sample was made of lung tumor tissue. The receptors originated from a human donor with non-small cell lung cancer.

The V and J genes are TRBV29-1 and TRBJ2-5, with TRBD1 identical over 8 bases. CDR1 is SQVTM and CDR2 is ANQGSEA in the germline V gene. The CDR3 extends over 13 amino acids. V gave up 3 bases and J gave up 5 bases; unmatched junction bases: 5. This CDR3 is CSVEQGAGETQYF. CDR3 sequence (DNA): TGCAGCGTTGAGCAGGGGGCGGGTGAGACCCAGTACTTC.

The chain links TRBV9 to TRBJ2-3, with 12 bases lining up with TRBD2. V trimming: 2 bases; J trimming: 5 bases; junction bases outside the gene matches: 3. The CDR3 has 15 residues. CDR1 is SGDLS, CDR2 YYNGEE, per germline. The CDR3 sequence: CASSVLAGGLDTQYF. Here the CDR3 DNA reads TGTGCCAGCAGCGTCCTAGCGGGGGGGTTAGATACGCAGTATTTT.

In DNA form, the CDR3 reads TGTGCCAGCAGGCCCTATGCCTCGGGTGAAAAACTGTTTTTT. This translates into CASRPYASGEKLFF. The chain joins TRBV6-5 to TRBJ1-4; D ambiguous. The CDR3 consists of 14 residues. V was trimmed by 6 bases and J by 7 bases, leaving 15 bases between them. Per germline, CDR1 MNHEY and CDR2 SVGAGI.

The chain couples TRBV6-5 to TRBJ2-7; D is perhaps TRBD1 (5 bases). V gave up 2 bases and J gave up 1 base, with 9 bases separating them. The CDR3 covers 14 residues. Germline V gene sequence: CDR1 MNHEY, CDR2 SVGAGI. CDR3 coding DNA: TGTGCCAGCAGTTACGGGGCTAGGTCCTACGAGCAGTACTTC. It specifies CASSYGARSYEQYF.

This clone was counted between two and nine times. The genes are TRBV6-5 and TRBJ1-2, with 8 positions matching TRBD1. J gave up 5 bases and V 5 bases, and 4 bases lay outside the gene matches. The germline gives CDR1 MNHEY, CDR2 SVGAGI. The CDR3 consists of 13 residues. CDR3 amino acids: CASSTGTGYGYTF. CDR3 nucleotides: TGTGCCAGCAGTACCGGGACAGGTTATGGCTACACCTTC.

In DNA, the CDR3 is TGTGCCAGCAGCCCCGACGATTACAATGAGCAGTTCTTC. This encodes CASSPDDYNEQFF. The genes are TRBV2 and TRBJ2-1; D gene unclear. CDR1 and CDR2 (germline): SNHLY, FYNNEI. The CDR3 sequence is 13 residues long. V lost 6 bases and J 4 bases, leaving 10 bases between the germline ends.

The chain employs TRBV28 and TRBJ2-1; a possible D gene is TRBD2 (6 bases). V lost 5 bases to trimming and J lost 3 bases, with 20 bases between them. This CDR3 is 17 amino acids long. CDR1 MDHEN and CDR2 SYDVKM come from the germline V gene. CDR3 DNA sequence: TGTGCCAGCAGTACCAATCTGGGGGAGGCGATCTACAATGAGCAGTTCTTC. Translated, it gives CASSTNLGEAIYNEQFF.

CDR3 bases: TGTGCCAGCAGTCCGCTTTCACTAAGCTCCTACAATGAGCAGTTCTTC. This translates into CASSPLSLSSYNEQFF. V usage is TRBV2 and J usage is TRBJ2-1; D not certain. From germline, CDR1 is SNHLY and CDR2 FYNNEI. Trimming left V 5 bases short and J 0 bases short, with 14 bases between. The CDR3 totals 16 residues.

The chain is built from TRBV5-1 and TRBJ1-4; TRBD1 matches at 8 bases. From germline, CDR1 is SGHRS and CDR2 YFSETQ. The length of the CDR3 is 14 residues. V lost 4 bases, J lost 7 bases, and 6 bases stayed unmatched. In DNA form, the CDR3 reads TGCGCCAGCAGCGCGCAGGGGGCGGGTGAAAAACTGTTTTTT. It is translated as CASSAQGAGEKLFF.

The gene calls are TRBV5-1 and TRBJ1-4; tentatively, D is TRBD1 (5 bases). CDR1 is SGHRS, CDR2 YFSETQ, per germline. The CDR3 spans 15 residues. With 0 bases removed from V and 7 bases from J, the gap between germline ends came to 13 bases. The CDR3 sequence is CASSLGGRVTEKLFF. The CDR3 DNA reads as TGCGCCAGCAGCTTGGGCGGCAGGGTGACTGAAAAACTGTTTTTT.

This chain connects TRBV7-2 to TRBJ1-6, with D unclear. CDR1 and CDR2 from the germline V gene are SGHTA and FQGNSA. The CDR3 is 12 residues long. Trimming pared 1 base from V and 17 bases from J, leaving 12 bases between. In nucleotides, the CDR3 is TGTGCCAGCAGCTTAGACTCGGGATTATTCCACTTT. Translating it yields CASSLDSGLFHF.

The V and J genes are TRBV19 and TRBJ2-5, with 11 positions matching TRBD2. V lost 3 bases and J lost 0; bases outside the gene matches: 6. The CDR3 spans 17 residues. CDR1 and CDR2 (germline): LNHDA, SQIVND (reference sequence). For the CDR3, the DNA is TGTGCCAGTAGTATCCCAGCTAGCGGGAGGTACCAAGAGACCCAGTACTTC. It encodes CASSIPASGRYQETQYF.

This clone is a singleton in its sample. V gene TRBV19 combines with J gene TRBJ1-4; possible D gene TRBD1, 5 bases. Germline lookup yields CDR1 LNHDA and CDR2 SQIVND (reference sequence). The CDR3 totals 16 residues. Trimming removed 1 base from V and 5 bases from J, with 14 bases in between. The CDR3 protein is CASSIGRTLRNEKLFF. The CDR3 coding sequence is TGTGCCAGTAGTATAGGACGGACACTTCGAAATGAAAAACTGTTTTTT.

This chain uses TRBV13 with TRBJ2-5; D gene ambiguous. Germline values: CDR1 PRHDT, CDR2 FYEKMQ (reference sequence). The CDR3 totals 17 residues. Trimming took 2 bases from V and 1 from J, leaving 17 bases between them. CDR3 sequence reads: CASSLSSPETAQETQYF. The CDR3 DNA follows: TGTGCCAGCAGCTTAAGCTCTCCGGAGACTGCCCAAGAGACCCAGTACTTC.

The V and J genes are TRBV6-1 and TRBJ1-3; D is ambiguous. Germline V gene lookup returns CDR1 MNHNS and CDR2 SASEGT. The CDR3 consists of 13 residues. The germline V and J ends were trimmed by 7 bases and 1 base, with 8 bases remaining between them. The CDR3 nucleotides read TGTGCCAGCATGAGGCGGTCTGGAAACACCATATATTTT. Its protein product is CASMRRSGNTIYF.

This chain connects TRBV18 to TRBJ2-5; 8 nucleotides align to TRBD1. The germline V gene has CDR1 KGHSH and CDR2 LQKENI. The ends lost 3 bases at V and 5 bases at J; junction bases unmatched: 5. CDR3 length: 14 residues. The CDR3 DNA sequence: TGTGCCAGCTCACCTCGGACAGGGCGGGAGACCCAGTACTTC. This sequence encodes CASSPRTGRETQYF.

The CDR3 region is CASSIGQGGWETQYF. As DNA, the CDR3 is TGCGCCAGCAGCATCGGACAGGGTGGGTGGGAGACCCAGTACTTC. The V and J genes are TRBV5-1 and TRBJ2-5; TRBD1 agrees at 8 bases. Germline CDR1 is SGHRS and CDR2 is YFSETQ. Trimming took 4 bases from V and 5 from J; bases not matched to a gene: 10. The CDR3 spans 15 residues.

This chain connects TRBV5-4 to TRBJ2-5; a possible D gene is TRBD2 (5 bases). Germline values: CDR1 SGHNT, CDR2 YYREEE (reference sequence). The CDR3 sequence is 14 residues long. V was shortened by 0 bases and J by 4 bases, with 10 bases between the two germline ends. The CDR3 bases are TGTGCCAGCAGCTTGGGACACCGGGGAGAGACCCAGTACTTC. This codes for CASSLGHRGETQYF.

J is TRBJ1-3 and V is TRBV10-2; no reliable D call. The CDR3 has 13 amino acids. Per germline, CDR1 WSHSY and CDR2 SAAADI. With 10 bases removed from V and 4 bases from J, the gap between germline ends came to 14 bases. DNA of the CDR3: TGCGCCACCGGAGCTGCGGCAGGAAACACCATATATTTT. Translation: CATGAAAGNTIYF.

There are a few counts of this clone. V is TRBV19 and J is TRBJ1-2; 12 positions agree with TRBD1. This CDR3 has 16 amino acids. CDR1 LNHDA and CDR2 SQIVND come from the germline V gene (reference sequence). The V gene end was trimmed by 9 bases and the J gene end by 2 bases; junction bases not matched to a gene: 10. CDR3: CASRTGGTGGNYGYTF. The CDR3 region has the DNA TGTGCCAGCAGAACCGGAGGGACAGGGGGCAACTATGGCTACACCTTC.

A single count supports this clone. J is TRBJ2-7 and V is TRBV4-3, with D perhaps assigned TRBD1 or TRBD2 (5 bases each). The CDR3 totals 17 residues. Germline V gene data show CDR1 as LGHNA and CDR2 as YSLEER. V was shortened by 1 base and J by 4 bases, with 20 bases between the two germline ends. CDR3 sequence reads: CASSQARGAQTQYEQYF. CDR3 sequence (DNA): TGCGCCAGCAGCCAAGCAAGAGGGGCCCAAACTCAGTACGAGCAGTACTTC.